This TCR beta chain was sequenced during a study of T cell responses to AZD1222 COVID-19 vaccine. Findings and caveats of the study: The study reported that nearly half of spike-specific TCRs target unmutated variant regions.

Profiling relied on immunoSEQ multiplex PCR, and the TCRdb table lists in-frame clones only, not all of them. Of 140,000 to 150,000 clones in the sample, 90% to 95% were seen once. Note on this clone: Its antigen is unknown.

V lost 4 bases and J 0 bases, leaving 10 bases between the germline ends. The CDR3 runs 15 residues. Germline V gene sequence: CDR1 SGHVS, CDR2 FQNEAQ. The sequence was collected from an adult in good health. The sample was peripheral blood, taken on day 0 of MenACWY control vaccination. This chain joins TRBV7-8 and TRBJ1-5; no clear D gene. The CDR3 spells CASSSKAGSNQPQHF. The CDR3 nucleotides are TGTGCCAGCAGCTCCAAGGCCGGTAGCAATCAGCCCCAGCATTTT.